A single T cell receptor (beta chain) is shown here with its context. What it recognizes is unknown. This CDR3 is 13 amino acids long. Trimming stripped 1 base from V and 5 bases from J, with 8 bases between. CDR1 and CDR2 from the germline V gene are SEHNR and FQNEAQ (reference sequence). Researchers partitioned CD4+ cells into CD45RA+ naive and CD45RA-negative memory subsets. Libraries were prepared by immunoSEQ multiplex PCR; TCRdb keeps only in-frame clonotypes and omits some of them. The sample carries some 2,100,000 clones, nearly 97% recorded once. The data are from a study of shared clonotypes between healthy human individuals. Looking at the study overall: CD4 naive and memory got three plates each, CD8 naive two, CD8 memory one. Study-level findings and limits: For naive CD4 cells, roughly 4.6% of clonotypes were shared across a handful of donors.

This sequence originates from a man aged 18 to 30 in good health. V is TRBV7-9 and J is TRBJ2-5; D uncertain. Sequenced sample: naive CD4+ T cells sorted from blood. Sample subset: CD45RA+ positively selected. DNA for the CDR3: TGTGCCAGCAGCTTAGTCGCGAGGGAGACCCAGTACTTC. The encoded protein is CASSLVARETQYF. The full variable domain, completed using reference TRBV7-9 and TRBJ2-5, is DTGVSQNPRHKITKRGQNVTFRCDPISEHNRLYWYRQTLGQGPEFLTYFQNEAQLEKSRLLSDRFSAERPKGSFSTLEIQRTEQGDSAMYLCASSLVARETQYFGPGTRLLVL.